This entry describes one T cell receptor (beta chain). This sample is part of a study of blood T cell repertoires in COVID-19. Overall study: PBMCs, B-cell-depleted T cells, or T cells provided the cDNA or gDNA that made up the material.

In the authors' workflow: Amplification with reference gene primers provided the estimates of nucleated cell counts. Using immunoSEQ multiplex PCR, the repertoire was profiled, and TCRdb retains in-frame clones only, with some absent. V and J calls and clone size are those listed in that table; D and trimming were worked out from the DNA. Of around 230,000 clones in the sample, around 83% were seen once. CDR3 length: 18 amino acids. With V trimmed by 1 base and J by 11 bases, 16 bases remained unmatched. Germline assignment: CDR1 LNHDA and CDR2 SQIVND (reference sequence). The clonotype originates from a man in his forties who had recovered from COVID-19. This sequence joins TRBV19 and TRBJ2-6; 8 positions match TRBD2. The sequencing sample was made of peripheral blood. CDR3 coding DNA: TGTGCCAGTAGTATAGGCCCACCAACGGGGGGGCGCGTCCACGTCCTGACTTTC. Protein product: CASSIGPPTGGRVHVLTF. Combining the CDR3 with reference TRBV19 and TRBJ2-6 gives the whole variable domain DGGITQSPKYLFRKEGQNVTLSCEQNLNHDAMYWYRQDPGQGLRLIYYSQIVNDFQKGDIAEGYSVSREKKESFPLTVTSAQKNPTAFYLCASSIGPPTGGRVHVLTFGAGSRLTVL.